The text below deals with one TCR beta chain. Germline values: CDR1 LGHNT, CDR2 FRNRAP. This CDR3 region has 15 residues. Between the trimmed V and J ends, which lost 3 bases and 0 bases, there was a span of 11 bases. This sample stems from a study of shared clonotypes between healthy human individuals. For sorted subsets, approximately 0.2 ug DNA per replicate equaled around 28,000 T cell genomes. Some clones are missing from TCRdb's copy, which holds only in-frame ones; the method was immunoSEQ multiplex PCR. This sample yields about 2.2 million clones, of which roughly 95% are seen a single time; 1.5% to 2% belongs to the top ten. Naive CD8 cells were CD45RO-negative, positively selected for CCR7, excluding terminally differentiated effector memory CD45RA+ cells.

The rearrangement uses TRBV12-5 and TRBJ2-5; TRBD2 might be the D (5 bases). Input material: naive CD8+ T cells from PBMCs. The sequence was obtained from a man between 18 and 29 years old in good health. Some clones in this sample may be carry-over from other donors' samples. CDR3 nucleotide sequence: TGTGCTAGTGGTTTTGGGGTACTAGACCAAGAGACCCAGTACTTC. As protein: CASGFGVLDQETQYF.